Below, 31 T cell receptor beta chains from the same sample are listed, as sequenced in a study of beta chain features in type 1 diabetes listed by TCRdb under 2018. Overall study results and their limits: In all four CD4+ subsets, TCRB CDR3 length was moderately but significantly shorter in type 1 diabetes patients.

The antigens for these receptors are not known. Receptors were amplified or captured by the immunoSEQ multiplex PCR assay. All of the isolated RNA was reverse transcribed with the High Capacity cDNA Reverse Transcription Kit, so expressed TCRB transcripts were sequenced. Drawn from immuneACCESS, this table holds only the in-frame rearrangements with V and J called that TCRdb kept. Clones are partly lost; checked studies trace under half to an unresolved V gene and leave the rest unexplained. Present in this sample are about 700,000 clones, around an eighth of which were seen just once. The ten largest make up 0.022% of the sample. Sequences were obtained from naive CD4+ T cells from blood. The label giving this sample's cell subset or site can be read as: true naive CD4+ T cells. Receptors originate from a man aged 18 to 29 with type 1 diabetes.

This clone has only a few counts. The V gene is TRBV25-1, the J gene TRBJ2-1, with 13 positions matching TRBD2. Germline values: CDR1 MGHDK, CDR2 SYGVNS. The CDR3 consists of 14 residues. V shed 6 bases and J 7 bases; nucleotides not matched to a gene: 3. The CDR3 region has the DNA TGTGCCAGCAGGGGACTAGCGGGGACGAATGAGCAGTTCTTC. Amino acids: CASRGLAGTNEQFF.

The V gene is TRBV7-9, the J gene TRBJ1-5; D is ambiguous. Trimming took 5 bases from V and 6 from J, leaving 14 bases between them. The CDR3 is made up of 14 amino acids. CDR1 is SEHNR and CDR2 is FQNEAQ in the germline V gene (reference sequence). The CDR3 nucleotides read TGTGCCAGCAGCCCCACCGGCTGGGGTCAGCCCCAGCATTTT. Protein: CASSPTGWGQPQHF.

The rearrangement joins TRBV29-1 to TRBJ1-1, with D possibly matching TRBD1 (6 bases). The V end lost 1 base, the J end lost 4 bases, and 10 bases lay between the germline ends. Per the germline V gene, CDR1 is SQVTM and CDR2 is ANQGSEA. The CDR3 runs to 13 residues. The CDR3 loop is CSVEGQVSTEAFF. The DNA of the CDR3 is TGCAGCGTTGAAGGACAGGTGAGCACTGAAGCTTTCTTT.

This clone was picked up one time. The chain is built from TRBV7-9 and TRBJ1-1; 10 nucleotides align to TRBD1. Germline-derived CDR1 and CDR2 are SEHNR and FQNEAQ (reference sequence). This CDR3 has 15 amino acids. Trimming removed 7 bases from V and 3 bases from J; junction bases left unmatched: 8. As DNA, the CDR3 is TGTGCCAGCACCCTAAGACAGGGGGCGGACACTGAAGCTTTCTTT. Protein sequence: CASTLRQGADTEAFF.

The table lists this clone with a few counts. The chain has TRBV25-1 and TRBJ1-5, with D possibly TRBD1 on 5 matching bases. The V gene lost 4 bases and the J gene lost 4 bases, with 8 bases spanning the gap. The CDR3 contains 13 residues. Germline V lookup: CDR1 MGHDK, CDR2 SYGVNS. The CDR3 nucleotides are TGTGCCAGCAGTGCAGGGACTAATCAGCCCCAGCATTTT. Amino acids: CASSAGTNQPQHF.

CDR3 coding DNA: TGTGCTAGTGGTTTGGAGCGTTTCTACGAGCAGTACTTC. This translates into CASGLERFYEQYF. The chain uses TRBV12-5 and TRBJ2-7; D gene uncertain. The CDR3 consists of 13 residues. CDR1 LGHNT and CDR2 FRNRAP come from the germline V gene. V was clipped by 1 base and J by 3 bases, with 7 bases between them.

The CDR3 loop reads CASSLSTGGSYEQYF. The DNA for the CDR3 is TGTGCCAGCAGCCTCTCGACAGGGGGATCCTACGAGCAGTACTTC. The chain employs TRBV27 and TRBJ2-7; 9 positions match TRBD1. This CDR3 has 15 amino acids. Looked up from germline, CDR1 is MNHEY and CDR2 is SMNVEV (reference sequence). Trimming removed 6 bases from V and 1 base from J; junction bases left unmatched: 7.

This clone was found a few times. This chain uses TRBV30 with TRBJ1-5, with D uncertain. This CDR3 is 14 amino acids long. Germline assignment: CDR1 GTSNPN and CDR2 SVGIG (reference sequence). The V and J ends lost 0 bases and 4 bases respectively, with 10 bases between them. CDR3 amino acids: CAWSVEGLNQPQHF. CDR3 DNA: TGTGCCTGGAGTGTAGAAGGCCTGAATCAGCCCCAGCATTTT.

In this sample, this clone turned up a few times. The gene calls are TRBV6-5 and TRBJ2-1; 7 bases map to TRBD2. V gave up 5 bases and J gave up 5 bases; unmatched junction bases: 9. This CDR3 has 15 residues. Germline V CDR1 and CDR2: MNHEY, SVGAGI. The CDR3 DNA follows: TGTGCCAGCAGTCCTATAGCGGGCCGTAACAATGAGCAGTTCTTC. This translates into CASSPIAGRNNEQFF.

This clone has just a few counts. The rearrangement uses TRBV4-1 and TRBJ1-1; TRBD1 matches at 9 bases. Germline V gene sequence: CDR1 MGHRA, CDR2 YSYEKL. The CDR3 extends over 15 amino acids. J gave up 8 bases and V 4 bases, and 11 bases lay outside the gene matches. CDR3: CASSLPGQGRLEAFF. The CDR3 DNA reads as TGCGCCAGCAGCCTACCGGGACAGGGAAGACTGGAAGCTTTCTTT.

This clone was observed a handful of times. V is TRBV29-1 and J is TRBJ2-5; D remains ambiguous. The CDR3 contains 11 residues. The V end was cut by 2 bases, the J end by 5 bases, with 6 bases between. Germline V gene sequence: CDR1 SQVTM, CDR2 ANQGSEA. This chain's CDR3 is CSVETAETQYF. For the CDR3, the DNA is TGCAGCGTTGAAACAGCGGAGACCCAGTACTTC. The whole variable domain, remainder taken from reference TRBV29-1 and TRBJ2-5, is SAVISQKPSRDICQRGTSLTIQCQVDSQVTMMFWYRQQPGQSLTLIATANQGSEATYESGFVIDKFPISRPNLTFSTLTVSNMSPEDSSIYLCSVETAETQYFGPGTRLLVL.

This chain links TRBV5-6 with TRBJ1-1; the D is unclear. The germline CDR1 and CDR2 sequences are SGHDT and YYEEEE. Trimming cost V 2 bases and J 1 base, with 9 bases left between them. This CDR3 comprises 14 residues. The CDR3 loop reads CASSLRMGNTEAFF. CDR3 nucleotide sequence: TGTGCCAGCAGCTTAAGGATGGGGAACACTGAAGCTTTCTTT. Combining the CDR3 with reference TRBV5-6 and TRBJ1-1 gives the whole variable domain DAGVTQSPTHLIKTRGQQVTLRCSPKSGHDTVSWYQQALGQGPQFIFQYYEEEERQRGNFPDRFSGHQFPNYSSELNVNALLLGDSALYLCASSLRMGNTEAFFGQGTRLTVV.

The V and J genes are TRBV28 and TRBJ1-1; D is possibly TRBD1 (6 bases). Trimming removed 6 bases from V and 3 bases from J, with 17 bases in between. In germline, CDR1 is MDHEN, CDR2 SYDVKM. The CDR3 contains 15 residues. The CDR3 DNA is TGTGCCAGCAGACCCTCGCACAGGGCAGACACTGAAGCTTTCTTT. This sequence encodes CASRPSHRADTEAFF.

This clone appeared a few times. Sequence at one end of the junction differs from germline and may be a read error. The chain links TRBV29-1 to TRBJ1-4; TRBD1 is a possible D gene (5 bases). The CDR3 consists of 11 residues. Germline CDR1 reads SQVTM; CDR2 reads ANQGSEA. The CDR3 coding sequence is TGCAGCGTTGAAGATGCCGGGACGGTTGTTTTT. Protein sequence: CSVEDAGTVVF.

The chain uses TRBV29-1 and TRBJ2-1; D could derive from TRBD1 or TRBD2 (6 bases each). The CDR3 consists of 14 residues. Trimming stripped 3 bases from V and 6 bases from J, with 15 bases between. Looked up from germline, CDR1 is SQVTM and CDR2 is ANQGSEA. In DNA, the CDR3 is TGCAGCGTTGAGAGGGGGGCCGCACTCAATGAGCAGTTCTTC. It specifies CSVERGAALNEQFF.

The V gene is TRBV2, the J gene TRBJ2-5, with no clear D. CDR3 size: 11 residues. In germline, CDR1 is SNHLY, CDR2 FYNNEI. With 7 bases removed from V and 1 base from J, the gap between germline ends came to 4 bases. The CDR3 DNA reads as TGTGCCAGCACCCTCCAAGAGACCCAGTACTTC. Residues: CASTLQETQYF.

This chain joins TRBV7-9 and TRBJ1-2; a weak D match, TRBD1 (5 bases). The CDR3 has 14 amino acids. CDR1 and CDR2 (germline): SEHNR, FQNEAQ (reference sequence). Between the trimmed V and J ends, which lost 4 bases and 8 bases, there was a span of 17 bases. The CDR3 nucleotides are TGTGCCAGCAGCTCACACAGTGGGACGGGAGGCTACACCTTC. This translates into CASSSHSGTGGYTF.

The chain combines TRBV5-1 with TRBJ2-1; D gene uncertain. CDR1 and CDR2 from the germline V gene are SGHRS and YFSETQ. Trimming pared 0 bases from V and 5 bases from J, leaving 12 bases between. This CDR3 is 15 amino acids long. CDR3 region: CASSLGLPYDNEQFF. CDR3 DNA: TGCGCCAGCAGCTTGGGACTCCCTTACGACAATGAGCAGTTCTTC.

This chain uses TRBV9 with TRBJ2-2; 10 bases are shared with TRBD1. V dropped 6 bases and J dropped 0; count of bases not matched to a gene: 5. The germline CDR1 and CDR2 sequences are SGDLS and YYNGEE. This CDR3 has 16 residues. The CDR3 bases are TGTGCCAGCATTCGACAGGGGGCAGCGAACACCGGGGAGCTGTTTTTT. Amino acids: CASIRQGAANTGELFF.

The V gene is TRBV27, the J gene TRBJ2-7; D uncertain. CDR1 and CDR2 (germline): MNHEY, SMNVEV (reference sequence). The CDR3 is made up of 14 amino acids. V shed 8 bases and J shed 9 bases, with 23 bases lying between them. The CDR3 region is CASGLSLAFPAQYF. Written as DNA, the CDR3 is TGTGCCAGCGGGTTGTCCTTAGCCTTCCCTGCGCAGTACTTC.

The chain links TRBV5-1 to TRBJ2-2; D gene ambiguous. Germline V gene sequence: CDR1 SGHRS, CDR2 YFSETQ. V gave up 4 bases and J gave up 1 base, with 5 bases separating them. The CDR3 totals 13 residues. Here the CDR3 DNA reads TGCGCCAGCAGCCGAGAGAACACCGGGGAGCTGTTTTTT. Translated: CASSRENTGELFF.

The chain carries TRBV11-3 and TRBJ2-5, with a tentative D call TRBD2 (5 bases). Germline loops: CDR1 SGHNT, CDR2 YENEEA. V was pared by 1 base and J by 4 bases, with 13 bases between. This CDR3 spans 15 amino acids. CDR3 in amino acids: CASSLARPSRETQYF. CDR3 nucleotide sequence: TGTGCCAGCAGCTTAGCTCGGCCTAGCAGAGAGACCCAGTACTTC.

The V gene is TRBV7-9, the J gene TRBJ2-7, with unresolved D. The CDR3 spans 13 residues. Trimming removed 1 base from V and 4 bases from J, with 8 bases in between. Looked up from germline, CDR1 is SEHNR and CDR2 is FQNEAQ (reference sequence). CDR3 loop: CASSLEVAYEQYF. Here the CDR3 DNA reads TGTGCCAGCAGCTTAGAGGTGGCATACGAGCAGTACTTC. Combining the CDR3 with reference TRBV7-9 and TRBJ2-7 gives the whole variable domain DTGVSQNPRHKITKRGQNVTFRCDPISEHNRLYWYRQTLGQGPEFLTYFQNEAQLEKSRLLSDRFSAERPKGSFSTLEIQRTEQGDSAMYLCASSLEVAYEQYFGPGTRLTVT.

The chain recombines TRBV20-1 with TRBJ1-2; D is unresolved. Germline CDR1 and CDR2: DFQATT and SNEGSKA (reference sequence). V dropped 6 bases and J dropped 4 bases, with 9 bases sitting between them. The CDR3 sequence is 11 residues long. The CDR3 loop is CSATPSYGYTF. CDR3 coding DNA: TGCAGTGCCACACCTAGCTATGGCTACACCTTC.

This clone was counted between two and nine times. The chain has TRBV19 and TRBJ1-5, with TRBD1 matching 11 bases. Germline CDR1 LNHDA, CDR2 SQIVND (reference sequence). The CDR3 loop spans 18 amino acids. V lost 5 bases, J lost 0 bases, and 9 bases stayed unmatched. In nucleotides, the CDR3 is TGTGCCAGTAGTCAGGGACAGGGGGTGCCGTATAGCAATCAGCCCCAGCATTTT. It is translated as CASSQGQGVPYSNQPQHF.

J is TRBJ2-5 and V is TRBV28; D is undetermined. CDR1 and CDR2 (germline): MDHEN, SYDVKM. The CDR3 has 12 residues. V lost 4 bases and J 1 base, leaving 4 bases between the germline ends. CDR3 region: CASSSGQETQYF. The CDR3 nucleotides are TGTGCCAGCAGTTCAGGCCAAGAGACCCAGTACTTC.

The sample holds a few counts of this clone. The chain has TRBV5-4 and TRBJ1-2, with 7 bases that match TRBD1. This CDR3 comprises 13 residues. Unmatched junction bases numbered 5, after V lost 4 bases and J lost 5 bases. The V gene's germline CDR1 is SGHNT and CDR2 YYREEE (reference sequence). The CDR3 reads CASSRGQEYGYTF. The CDR3 coding sequence is TGTGCCAGCAGCCGCGGACAGGAATATGGCTACACCTTC.

The chain links TRBV30 to TRBJ2-7; tentatively, D is TRBD1 or TRBD2 (5 bases each). V was shortened by 4 bases and J by 3 bases, with 13 bases between the two germline ends. Germline CDR1 is GTSNPN and CDR2 is SVGIG (reference sequence). The CDR3 runs to 13 residues. CDR3 amino acids: CAWTGPHSYEQYF. CDR3 DNA sequence: TGTGCCTGGACGGGGCCTCATAGCTACGAGCAGTACTTC.

This sequence joins TRBV7-8 and TRBJ2-7; D ambiguous. V lost 4 bases, J lost 5 bases, and 18 bases lay in between. Germline V gene data show CDR1 as SGHVS and CDR2 as FQNEAQ. This CDR3 is built from 15 residues. The CDR3 DNA follows: TGTGCCAGCAGCTCGCCCGTAGACTCGGCTCACGAGCAGTACTTC. Translated: CASSSPVDSAHEQYF.

This CDR3 is CASSEMGQDGYTF. The CDR3 DNA is TGTGCCAGCAGTGAGATGGGTCAGGATGGCTACACCTTC. The rearrangement joins TRBV2 to TRBJ1-2; D unclear. The CDR3 has 13 residues. Trimming cost V 3 bases and J 6 bases, with 11 bases left between them. CDR1 is SNHLY, CDR2 FYNNEI, per germline.

The genes are TRBV30 and TRBJ2-4; D might be TRBD2 (7 bases). V was pared by 2 bases and J by 8 bases, with 13 bases between. In germline, CDR1 is GTSNPN, CDR2 SVGIG (reference sequence). The CDR3 runs to 13 residues. The CDR3 region is CAWSPEGGYIQYF. The CDR3 DNA sequence: TGTGCCTGGAGTCCTGAGGGGGGGTACATTCAGTACTTC.